This TCR beta chain was recorded in a study of OX40 agonist ivuxolimab in advanced cancers. The overall study: The treatment was a fully human IgG2 OX40 agonist, ivuxolimab. Patients were roughly 87% male with ages roughly 23 to 90, mean about 54.

Points on this clone: Its antigen is not identified.

The repertoire was sequenced with immunoSEQ multiplex PCR; TCRdb's copy has only in-frame clones and lacks some. This sample yields 30,000 or so clones, of which 75% to 90% are seen a single time; over 25% belongs to the top ten. This CDR3 spans 15 amino acids. Germline CDR1 and CDR2: SGHTA and FQGNSA. V was pared by 5 bases and J by 7 bases, with 18 bases between. On cycle 4 day 1 and cycle 7 day 1, as well as at baseline, blood was sampled. Study results and caveats: At 0.1 to 3.0 mg/kg and by week 6, clonal expansion occurred in CD4+ and CD8+ blood T cells.

This sequence was found in an adult with an advanced solid tumor such as melanoma, head and neck, liver or kidney cancer. The chain uses TRBV7-2 and TRBJ1-5, with D perhaps TRBD1 (5 bases). The sample here was CD4+ or CD8+ T cells sorted from blood, taken in a trial of the OX40 agonist ivuxolimab. CDR3 coding DNA: TGTGCCAGCAGCCGCGAGGGAGGGGATGGACAGCCCCAGCATTTT. The encoded protein is CASSREGGDGQPQHF.